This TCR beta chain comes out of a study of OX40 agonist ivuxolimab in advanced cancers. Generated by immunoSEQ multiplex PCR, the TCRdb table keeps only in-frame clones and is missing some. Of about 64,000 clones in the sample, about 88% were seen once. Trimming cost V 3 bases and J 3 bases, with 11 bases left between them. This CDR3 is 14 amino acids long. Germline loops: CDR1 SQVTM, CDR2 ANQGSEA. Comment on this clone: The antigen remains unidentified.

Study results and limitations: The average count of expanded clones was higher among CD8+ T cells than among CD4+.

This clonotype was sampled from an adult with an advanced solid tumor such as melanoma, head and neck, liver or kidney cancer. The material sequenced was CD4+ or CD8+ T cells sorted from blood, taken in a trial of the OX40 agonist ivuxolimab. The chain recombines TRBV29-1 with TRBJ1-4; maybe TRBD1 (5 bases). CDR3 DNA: TGCAGCGTTGAGGGGTCGGGACCTAATGAAAAACTGTTTTTT. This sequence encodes CSVEGSGPNEKLFF.